The rows below give T cell receptor beta chains drawn from one sample of a study of blood T cells in healthy people across ages. TCRdb re-called the 5' RACE reads with MiXCR, one entry per CDR3 protein. The repertoire holds around 1,600,000 distinct CDR3 sequences, with 42% as singletons. Sequenced input: blood. These receptors were taken from a woman between 18 and 29 years old in good health. Both conserved end residues are part of each CDR3. A D gene is named only where the DNA matches it firmly. Clone size is given for some rows only: seen once, a few or many times, or a class if the clone is expanded.

v_call: TRBV29-1; clone_size: -; d_call: TRBD1; j_call: TRBJ2-4; cdr3_nt: TGCAGCGTTGTGGGGACAGGGGTGGACATTCAGTACTTC; cdr3_aa: CSVVGTGVDIQYF
v_call: TRBV5-1; clone_size: -; d_call: -; j_call: TRBJ1-1; cdr3_nt: TGCGCCAGCAGTCCAGACAACACTGAAGCTTTCTTT; cdr3_aa: CASSPDNTEAFF
v_call: TRBV6-2/TRBV6-3; clone_size: once; d_call: TRBD1; j_call: TRBJ1-1; cdr3_nt: TGTGCCAGCAGGGGGACAGCGCAAAATGAAGCTTTCTTT; cdr3_aa: CASRGTAQNEAFF
v_call: TRBV6-5; clone_size: -; d_call: TRBD2; j_call: TRBJ2-1; cdr3_nt: TGTGCCAGCCTCACGACTAGCGGGAGGAATGAGCAGTTCTTC; cdr3_aa: CASLTTSGRNEQFF
v_call: TRBV4-1; clone_size: -; d_call: -; j_call: TRBJ2-5; cdr3_nt: TGCGCCAGCAGCCAACTGACTAACCAAGAGACCCAGTACTTC; cdr3_aa: CASSQLTNQETQYF
v_call: TRBV4-1; clone_size: -; d_call: -; j_call: TRBJ1-1; cdr3_nt: TGCGCCAGCAGCCCTCTCCTGAAAGGAAAGAACACTGAAGCTTTCTTT; cdr3_aa: CASSPLLKGKNTEAFF
v_call: TRBV18; clone_size: once; d_call: TRBD2; j_call: TRBJ2-1; cdr3_nt: TGTGCCAACTCACTGACTAGCGGAATATACAATGAGCAGTTCTTC; cdr3_aa: CANSLTSGIYNEQFF
v_call: TRBV27; clone_size: few; d_call: -; j_call: TRBJ1-2; cdr3_nt: TGTGCCAGCAGTCCCCTTTCTAGAAGGGTCTATGGCTACACCTTC; cdr3_aa: CASSPLSRRVYGYTF
v_call: TRBV15; clone_size: -; d_call: -; j_call: TRBJ1-1; cdr3_nt: TGTGCCACCAGCAGAGTAGTCGGATCCGCCACTGAAGCTTTCTTT; cdr3_aa: CATSRVVGSATEAFF
v_call: TRBV20-1; clone_size: -; d_call: TRBD2; j_call: TRBJ2-1; cdr3_nt: TGCAGTGCTCCGACTAGCGGGGGTTACAATGAGCAGTTCTTC; cdr3_aa: CSAPTSGGYNEQFF
v_call: TRBV12-3/TRBV12-4; clone_size: -; d_call: TRBD1; j_call: TRBJ1-4; cdr3_nt: TGTGCCAGCAGTTGGGCCCGGACAGGGAATGAAAAACTGTTTTTT; cdr3_aa: CASSWARTGNEKLFF
v_call: TRBV20-1; clone_size: few; d_call: -; j_call: TRBJ2-5; cdr3_nt: TGCAGTGCTTCCCGGACACAAGAGACCCAGTACTTC; cdr3_aa: CSASRTQETQYF
v_call: TRBV4-3; clone_size: -; d_call: -; j_call: TRBJ2-7; cdr3_nt: TGCGCCAGCAGCCAAGATTATAATACCTACGAGCAGTACTTC; cdr3_aa: CASSQDYNTYEQYF
v_call: TRBV29-1; clone_size: -; d_call: TRBD1; j_call: TRBJ2-7; cdr3_nt: TGCAGCGTTGGGGACAGGGATCACGAGCAGTACTTC; cdr3_aa: CSVGDRDHEQYF
v_call: TRBV2; clone_size: few; d_call: -; j_call: TRBJ1-2; cdr3_nt: TGTGCCAGCACACCCCAGGACGGAGTGGATTATGGCTACACCTTC; cdr3_aa: CASTPQDGVDYGYTF
v_call: TRBV19; clone_size: -; d_call: TRBD2; j_call: TRBJ2-1; cdr3_nt: TGTGCCAGTAGTACGATAGCGGGACGGGAGTTCTTC; cdr3_aa: CASSTIAGREFF
v_call: TRBV18; clone_size: -; d_call: TRBD1; j_call: TRBJ1-2; cdr3_nt: TGTGCCAGCTCACCAGGCGGGACAGCTAATGACTATGGCTACACCTTC; cdr3_aa: CASSPGGTANDYGYTF
v_call: TRBV10-3; clone_size: -; d_call: TRBD1; j_call: TRBJ1-1; cdr3_nt: TGTGCCACCGACAGGGGGGAGGCCACTGAAGCTTTCTTT; cdr3_aa: CATDRGEATEAFF
v_call: TRBV27; clone_size: -; d_call: -; j_call: TRBJ2-7; cdr3_nt: TGTGCCAGCAGTTTAGCCACGGGACGAACCTACGAGCAGTACTTC; cdr3_aa: CASSLATGRTYEQYF
v_call: TRBV23-1; clone_size: -; d_call: -; j_call: TRBJ2-3; cdr3_nt: TGCGCCAGCTGTTCGGTCAGGGCAGATACGCAGTATTTT; cdr3_aa: CASCSVRADTQYF
v_call: TRBV20-1; clone_size: few; d_call: TRBD1; j_call: TRBJ1-2; cdr3_nt: TGCAGTGCGTCTATACAGGGGGGCGGCTACACCTTC; cdr3_aa: CSASIQGGGYTF
v_call: TRBV11-2; clone_size: -; d_call: -; j_call: TRBJ1-1; cdr3_nt: TGTGCCAGCAGCTTATATCCTGAAGCTTTCTTT; cdr3_aa: CASSLYPEAFF
v_call: TRBV6-2/TRBV6-3; clone_size: few; d_call: TRBD1; j_call: TRBJ2-3; cdr3_nt: TGTGCCAGCCACGGACAGGGCTTTAGCACAGATACGCAGTATTTT; cdr3_aa: CASHGQGFSTDTQYF
v_call: TRBV9; clone_size: -; d_call: -; j_call: TRBJ2-5; cdr3_nt: TGTGCCAGCAGCGTAGATCTAGCCCGATCCTACAATGAGCAGTACTTC; cdr3_aa: CASSVDLARSYNEQYF
v_call: TRBV30; clone_size: few; d_call: -; j_call: TRBJ1-4; cdr3_nt: TGTGCCTGGAGTTCCGGACAAAGGCGGAATGAAAAACTGTTTTTT; cdr3_aa: CAWSSGQRRNEKLFF